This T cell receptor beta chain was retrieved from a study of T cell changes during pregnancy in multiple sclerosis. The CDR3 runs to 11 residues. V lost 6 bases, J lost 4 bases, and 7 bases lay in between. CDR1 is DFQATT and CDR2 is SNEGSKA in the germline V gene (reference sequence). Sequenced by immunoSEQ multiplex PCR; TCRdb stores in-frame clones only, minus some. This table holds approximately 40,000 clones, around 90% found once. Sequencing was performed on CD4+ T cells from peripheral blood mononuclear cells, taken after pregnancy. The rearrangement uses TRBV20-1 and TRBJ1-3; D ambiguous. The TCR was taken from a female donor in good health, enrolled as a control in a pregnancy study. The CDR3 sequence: CSASFGNTIYF. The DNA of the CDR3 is TGCAGTGCCTCCTTCGGAAACACCATATATTTT.